The next 32 T cell receptor beta chains were all read from a single sample in a study of blood T cell repertoires in COVID-19. Produced via immunoSEQ multiplex PCR; TCRdb's table is partial and in-frame only. The sample includes fewer than 50,000 clones, over 70% of them seen just once. Source material: peripheral blood. The receptors shown here come from an elderly woman with active or convalescent COVID-19.

The DNA of the CDR3 is TGTGCCAGCAGGCGCACAGGGGATCTGAAGGAGACCCAGTACTTC. Amino acid sequence: CASRRTGDLKETQYF. This chain uses TRBV14 with TRBJ2-5; 7 bases agree with TRBD1. V was clipped by 6 bases and J by 5 bases; unmatched bases: 12. The CDR3 runs 15 residues. Germline CDR1 reads SGHDN; CDR2 reads FVKESK. Supplemented by reference TRBV14 and TRBJ2-5, the full variable domain reads EAGVTQFPSHSVIEKGQTVTLRCDPISGHDNLYWYRRVMGKEIKFLLHFVKESKQDESGMPNNRFLAERTGGTYSTLKVQPAELEDSGVYFCASRRTGDLKETQYFGPGTRLLVL.

The genes are TRBV24-1 and TRBJ2-7; possibly TRBD2 for D (6 bases). Trimming cost V 2 bases and J 2 bases, with 12 bases left between them. CDR3 length: 15 residues. Germline CDR1 is KGHDR and CDR2 is SFDVKD. The CDR3 DNA sequence: TGTGCCACCAGTGATTCGGGGGTCCCTACCTACGAGCAGTACTTC. Amino acids: CATSDSGVPTYEQYF.

The chain recombines TRBV5-1 with TRBJ1-4; 10 bases agree with TRBD1. Per germline, CDR1 SGHRS and CDR2 YFSETQ. There are 15 residues in the CDR3. Trimming took 3 bases from V and 4 from J; bases not matched to a gene: 3. CDR3 bases: TGCGCCAGCAGCTGGGACAGGGGTGATAATGAAAAACTGTTTTTT. Its protein product is CASSWDRGDNEKLFF.

The gene calls are TRBV6-1 and TRBJ2-7; D ambiguous. The V end lost 0 bases, the J end lost 3 bases, and 9 bases lay between the germline ends. Germline V gene lookup returns CDR1 MNHNS and CDR2 SASEGT. The CDR3 is 14 residues long. The DNA for the CDR3 is TGTGCCAGCAGTGAAGCTAGTTTTATCTACGAGCAGTACTTC. Translation: CASSEASFIYEQYF.

V usage is TRBV7-3 and J usage is TRBJ1-1; 7 bases agree with TRBD1. CDR1 and CDR2 (germline): SGHTA, FQGTGA. This CDR3 region has 16 residues. V shed 0 bases and J 3 bases; nucleotides not matched to a gene: 7. CDR3 protein: CASSLTRSRGDTEAFF. In DNA, the CDR3 is TGTGCCAGCAGCTTAACGCGGTCCAGGGGGGACACTGAAGCTTTCTTT.

This chain joins TRBV7-8 and TRBJ2-7; 7 bases line up with TRBD1. V gave up 5 bases and J gave up 3 bases; unmatched junction bases: 7. The germline V gene encodes CDR1 SGHVS and CDR2 FQNEAQ. This CDR3 has 14 residues. The CDR3 DNA sequence: TGTGCCAGCAGCACTAGGACAGGTAGCTACGAGCAGTACTTC. It codes for CASSTRTGSYEQYF.

V gene TRBV10-3 combines with J gene TRBJ1-4, with TRBD1 matching over 7 bases. Germline V gene sequence: CDR1 ENHRY, CDR2 SYGVKD. The CDR3 length is 15 residues. J was trimmed by 4 bases and V by 0 bases; bases with no gene match: 2. This CDR3 reads CAISESTGSNEKLFF. The DNA of the CDR3 is TGTGCCATCAGTGAGTCGACAGGGAGTAATGAAAAACTGTTTTTT.

The V and J genes are TRBV3-1 (or the pseudogene TRBV3-2) and TRBJ2-7; 10 bases are shared with TRBD2. With V trimmed by 4 bases and J by 5 bases, 8 bases remained unmatched. The length of the CDR3 is 15 residues. The V gene's germline CDR1 is LGHDT and CDR2 YNNKEL (reference sequence). CDR3 coding DNA: TGTGCCAGCAGCCGCCCACCGGGACTAGCGAACGAGCAGTACTTC. It specifies CASSRPPGLANEQYF.

The chain couples TRBV7-3 to TRBJ1-2; D may be TRBD1 (5 bases). The CDR3 runs 16 residues. Germline CDR1 is SGHTA and CDR2 is FQGTGA. The V gene lost 2 bases and the J gene lost 3 bases, with 16 bases spanning the gap. DNA of the CDR3: TGTGCCAGCAGCTTATATGCGGACACTTCTGACTATGGCTACACCTTC. It is translated as CASSLYADTSDYGYTF.

J is TRBJ1-1 and V is TRBV7-8; D possibly corresponds to TRBD1 (5 bases). Trimming shortened V by 6 bases and J by 6 bases, and 14 bases separated the two germline ends. The CDR3 consists of 13 residues. CDR1 is SGHVS, CDR2 FQNEAQ, per germline. This CDR3 is CASSPWAGPEAFF. The CDR3 nucleotides are TGTGCCAGCAGTCCTTGGGCAGGGCCTGAAGCTTTCTTT.

This clone appeared a single time. The chain has TRBV4-3 and TRBJ2-7, with D perhaps matching TRBD1 (6 bases). The germline V and J ends were trimmed by 0 bases and 5 bases, with 8 bases remaining between them. Germline CDR1 LGHNA, CDR2 YSLEER. CDR3 length: 13 amino acids. This CDR3 reads CASSQDEGDEQYF. For the CDR3, the DNA is TGCGCCAGCAGCCAAGACGAGGGGGACGAGCAGTACTTC.

This sequence joins TRBV6-5 and TRBJ2-3; possibly TRBD2 for D (5 bases). With 8 bases removed from V and 4 bases from J, the gap between germline ends came to 7 bases. The CDR3 has 11 amino acids. Germline V lookup: CDR1 MNHEY, CDR2 SVGAGI. The CDR3 loop is CASGSADTQYF. The DNA for the CDR3 is TGTGCCAGCGGTAGCGCAGATACGCAGTATTTT.

This sequence joins TRBV7-9 and TRBJ1-5, with 9 bases matching TRBD1. Germline V CDR1 and CDR2: SEHNR, FQNEAQ (reference sequence). The V segment lost 4 bases and the J segment 8 bases; nucleotides outside the gene matches: 9. This CDR3 contains 15 residues. CDR3 sequence reads: CASSSSGQGSEPQHF. The CDR3 DNA follows: TGTGCCAGCAGCTCCTCGGGACAGGGTTCAGAGCCCCAGCATTTT. Based on the CDR3 plus reference TRBV7-9 and TRBJ1-5, the full variable domain is DTGVSQNPRHKITKRGQNVTFRCDPISEHNRLYWYRQTLGQGPEFLTYFQNEAQLEKSRLLSDRFSAERPKGSFSTLEIQRTEQGDSAMYLCASSSSGQGSEPQHFGDGTRLSIL.

The chain is built from TRBV3-1 (or the pseudogene TRBV3-2) and TRBJ2-7; maybe TRBD2 (6 bases). The CDR3 is 11 residues long. V was cut by 5 bases and J by 4 bases, with 6 bases left in between. Germline CDR1 is LGHDT and CDR2 is YNNKEL (reference sequence). As DNA, the CDR3 is TGTGCCAGCAGCGCGGGATACGAGCAGTACTTC. Translated, it gives CASSAGYEQYF.

The V and J genes are TRBV5-4 and TRBJ1-1, with D unclear. This CDR3 is 14 amino acids long. Germline V gene lookup returns CDR1 SGHNT and CDR2 YYREEE (reference sequence). The V gene lost 0 bases and the J gene lost 2 bases, with 8 bases spanning the gap. The CDR3 region has the DNA TGTGCCAGCAGCTTGGTAGGTAGCAACACTGAAGCTTTCTTT. It yields the protein CASSLVGSNTEAFF.

The chain is built from TRBV6-6 and TRBJ2-7, with D unclear. In germline, CDR1 is MNHNY, CDR2 SVGAGI (reference sequence). There are 11 residues in the CDR3. With 5 bases removed from V and 3 bases from J, the gap between germline ends came to 5 bases. The CDR3 reads CASSHSYEQYF. The CDR3 coding sequence is TGTGCCAGCAGTCACAGCTACGAGCAGTACTTC.

CDR3 nucleotides: TGCGCCAGCAGCTTTGGGCAGGGAGGAACCGGGGAGCTGTTTTTT. Translation gives CASSFGQGGTGELFF. The chain employs TRBV5-1 and TRBJ2-2; D is possibly TRBD2 (6 bases). Germline V gives CDR1 SGHRS, CDR2 YFSETQ. V was pared by 2 bases and J by 5 bases, with 13 bases between. The CDR3 has 15 amino acids.

The rearrangement links TRBV3-1 (or the pseudogene TRBV3-2) to TRBJ1-2, with 8 bases fitting TRBD1. The CDR3 covers 17 residues. With 1 base clipped from V and 3 bases from J, the junction kept 10 bases outside the gene matches. Germline V gene data show CDR1 as LGHDT and CDR2 as YNNKEL (reference sequence). The CDR3 DNA is TGTGCCAGCAGCCAAGGACAGGGGAACTCGGTCCACTATGGCTACACCTTC. Translation: CASSQGQGNSVHYGYTF.

This clone has just one count. The rearrangement joins TRBV19 to TRBJ1-5; TRBD1 agrees at 7 bases. The junction had 13 bases not matched to a gene; V was cut back by 7 bases and J by 10 bases. This CDR3 comprises 14 residues. Germline CDR1 LNHDA, CDR2 SQIVND (reference sequence). CDR3 residues: CASIRTGGNGPQHF. CDR3 nucleotide sequence: TGTGCCAGTATCAGGACAGGCGGGAATGGTCCCCAGCATTTT.

This chain connects TRBV28 to TRBJ2-1, with D perhaps TRBD1 (6 bases). Germline values: CDR1 MDHEN, CDR2 SYDVKM. With 5 bases removed from V and 15 bases from J, the gap between germline ends came to 17 bases. CDR3 length equals 12 residues. CDR3 protein: CASSLDRTRWFF. CDR3 in DNA: TGTGCCAGCAGTCTCGACAGGACCCGGTGGTTCTTC.

The gene calls are TRBV7-9 and TRBJ2-7, with D possibly being TRBD2 (5 bases). CDR1 is SEHNR and CDR2 is FQNEAQ in the germline V gene (reference sequence). Trimming removed 5 bases from V and 12 bases from J, with 20 bases in between. The CDR3 extends over 13 amino acids. In nucleotides, the CDR3 is TGTGCCAGCAGCCCGTCTTCAACGGAGGACGGGTACTTC. Its translation: CASSPSSTEDGYF.

The gene calls are TRBV6-5 and TRBJ1-6; 8 bases fit TRBD1. V dropped 5 bases and J dropped 7; count of bases not matched to a gene: 7. There are 15 residues in the CDR3. Germline values: CDR1 MNHEY, CDR2 SVGAGI. CDR3 residues: CASSRHRDRNSPLHF. DNA of the CDR3: TGTGCCAGCAGTCGCCACCGGGACAGGAATTCACCCCTCCACTTT.

This rearrangement joins TRBV28 to TRBJ2-1; tentative D call: TRBD2 (6 bases). The CDR3 length is 12 residues. The V gene lost 6 bases and the J gene lost 10 bases, with 13 bases spanning the gap. The germline V gene encodes CDR1 MDHEN and CDR2 SYDVKM. The CDR3 reads CASSRIGGEQFF. Written as DNA, the CDR3 is TGTGCCAGCAGCAGAATCGGAGGGGAGCAGTTCTTC.

CDR3 coding DNA: TGTGCCAGCAGCGCCGGGACAGGGGGCGCCGAGCAGTACTTC. It specifies CASSAGTGGAEQYF. This chain connects TRBV11-2 to TRBJ2-7; the match to TRBD1 covers 12 bases. The CDR3 length is 14 residues. Germline V gene lookup returns CDR1 SGHAT and CDR2 FQNNGV. Trimming cost V 5 bases and J 6 bases; bases outside gene matches: 5.

The chain recombines TRBV5-1 with TRBJ2-2; 7 bases are a match to TRBD2. CDR3 length: 15 residues. From germline, CDR1 is SGHRS and CDR2 YFSETQ. V shed 8 bases and J 1 base; nucleotides not matched to a gene: 8. This CDR3 is CASTYGTMNTGELFF. The CDR3 bases are TGCGCCAGTACATACGGGACTATGAACACCGGGGAGCTGTTTTTT.

The chain links TRBV29-1 to TRBJ1-2; D might be TRBD1 (5 bases). CDR3 length: 17 amino acids. Trimming left V 4 bases short and J 3 bases short, with 24 bases between. Germline CDR1 SQVTM, CDR2 ANQGSEA. The CDR3 here is CSVGGGTGQGLDYGYTF. The DNA of the CDR3 is TGCAGCGTTGGTGGGGGAACGGGGCAGGGACTTGACTATGGCTACACCTTC.

The rearrangement joins TRBV9 to TRBJ1-3, with TRBD1 identical over 9 bases. Germline lookup yields CDR1 SGDLS and CDR2 YYNGEE. With V trimmed by 2 bases and J by 3 bases, 9 bases remained unmatched. The CDR3 runs to 17 residues. CDR3 loop: CASSVEAGQGFGNTIYF. The DNA of the CDR3 is TGTGCCAGCAGCGTGGAGGCGGGACAGGGATTTGGAAACACCATATATTTT.

V is TRBV9 and J is TRBJ2-1, with TRBD1 matching over 10 bases. Germline V gives CDR1 SGDLS, CDR2 YYNGEE. The trim removed 0 bases at V and 7 bases at J, leaving 4 bases unmatched. The CDR3 is 15 residues long. This chain's CDR3 is CASSVEGQGSNEQFF. The CDR3 DNA reads TGTGCCAGCAGCGTAGAGGGACAGGGGTCGAATGAGCAGTTCTTC.

The rearrangement links TRBV5-1 to TRBJ2-1; TRBD2 is a possible D gene (5 bases). Germline lookup yields CDR1 SGHRS and CDR2 YFSETQ. This CDR3 has 15 amino acids. Trimming removed 0 bases from V and 4 bases from J, with 11 bases in between. The CDR3 is CASSLDRAVYNEQFF. The CDR3 DNA is TGCGCCAGCAGCTTGGATCGAGCGGTTTACAATGAGCAGTTCTTC.

This chain joins TRBV7-2 and TRBJ1-2, with TRBD1 matching 11 bases. The CDR3 sequence is 15 residues long. J gave up 8 bases and V 5 bases, and 10 bases lay outside the gene matches. Germline V gene sequence: CDR1 SGHTA, CDR2 FQGNSA. The CDR3 region is CASSTGTGGSYGYTF. In nucleotides, the CDR3 is TGTGCCAGCAGCACCGGGACAGGGGGTTCGTACGGCTACACCTTC.

This chain links TRBV18 with TRBJ1-4; D might be TRBD1 (6 bases). V was pared by 4 bases and J by 8 bases, with 17 bases between. The length of the CDR3 is 15 residues. The germline CDR1 and CDR2 sequences are KGHSH and LQKENI. As DNA, the CDR3 is TGTGCCAGCTCACTTGCTCAGGGGTTCGGCGAAAAACTGTTTTTT. Protein product: CASSLAQGFGEKLFF. Full variable domain (remainder filled in from reference TRBV18 and TRBJ1-4): NAGVMQNPRHLVRRRGQEARLRCSPMKGHSHVYWYRQLPEEGLKFMVYLQKENIIDESGMPKERFSAEFPKEGPSILRIQQVVRGDSAAYFCASSLAQGFGEKLFFGSGTQLSVL.

The V call is TRBV5-5, the J call TRBJ2-3; D is undetermined. CDR1 is SGHKS and CDR2 is YYEKEE in the germline V gene (reference sequence). V was cut by 3 bases and J by 0 bases, with 11 bases left in between. This CDR3 has 15 residues. CDR3 region: CASSSPQASTDTQYF. CDR3 in DNA: TGTGCCAGCAGCTCGCCGCAGGCTAGCACAGATACGCAGTATTTT.